The 32 T cell receptor beta chains in this list originate from one sample, sequenced in a study of regulatory T cells in long-lasting Graves disease. With iRepertoire HTBI primers and Arm-PCR of CDR3 regions, TCR beta libraries were built. TCRdb recomputed calls from the multiplex PCR reads with MiXCR, one row per CDR3 protein. The sample has 580,000 or so distinct CDR3 sequences, roughly 15% seen once. The time point denotes: newly diagnosed GD, antithyroid drugs for less than 3 months. RNA from PBMCs was the source of the TCR library. This sample was shared with a second study, whose subject was T cells in Graves' hyperthyroidism and ophthalmopathy.

Sequencing was performed on peripheral blood mononuclear cells (PBMCs), taken at new diagnosis, from a patient treated with antithyroid drugs. These receptors were obtained from a man between 18 and 29 years old with Graves disease.

The rearrangement joins TRBV4-2 to TRBJ2-1, with 15 bases identical to TRBD2. The CDR3 loop spans 16 amino acids. J gave up 7 bases and V 4 bases, and 5 bases lay outside the gene matches. Germline loops: CDR1 LGHNA, CDR2 YNFKEQ. CDR3 in DNA: TGTGCCAGCAGCCGGCCGGGACTAGCGGGAGGTAATGAGCAGTTCTTC. Residues: CASSRPGLAGGNEQFF.

This chain links TRBV9 with TRBJ1-2; D remains ambiguous. This CDR3 comprises 15 residues. Trimming shortened V by 0 bases and J by 0 bases, and 9 bases separated the two germline ends. Germline V gene lookup returns CDR1 SGDLS and CDR2 YYNGEE. The CDR3 sequence: CASSVATEANYGYTF. The CDR3 coding sequence is TGTGCCAGCAGCGTAGCCACGGAGGCTAACTATGGCTACACCTTC. The whole variable domain, filled in from reference TRBV9 and TRBJ1-2, reads DSGVTQTPKHLITATGQRVTLRCSPRSGDLSVYWYQQSLDQGLQFLIQYYNGEERAKGNILERFSAQQFPDLHSELNLSSLELGDSALYFCASSVATEANYGYTFGSGTRLTVV.

This clonotype showed up many times. The J gene is TRBJ1-1, the V gene TRBV29-1; 7 bases are shared with TRBD1. The CDR3 spans 12 residues. The V segment lost 7 bases and the J segment 0 bases; nucleotides outside the gene matches: 2. Germline CDR1 reads SQVTM; CDR2 reads ANQGSEA. In DNA, the CDR3 is TGCAGCGCAGGGGGATTGAACACTGAAGCTTTCTTT. Its translation: CSAGGLNTEAFF.

The table lists this clonotype with a few counts. The J gene is TRBJ2-5, the V gene TRBV4-1, with D unclear. V dropped 1 base and J dropped 5 bases, with 8 bases sitting between them. Germline CDR1 and CDR2: MGHRA and YSYEKL. CDR3 length: 13 residues. CDR3 region: CASSQAAFETQYF. CDR3 sequence (DNA): TGCGCCAGCAGCCAAGCGGCGTTTGAGACCCAGTACTTC.

The sample holds many counts of this clonotype. The gene calls are TRBV20-1 and TRBJ2-3, with 11 bases aligning to TRBD2. The germline CDR1 and CDR2 sequences are DFQATT and SNEGSKA (reference sequence). V lost 6 bases and J lost 2; bases outside the gene matches: 4. There are 14 residues in the CDR3. Here the CDR3 reads CSALAGGVTDTQYF. The CDR3 bases are TGCAGTGCCCTAGCGGGAGGAGTCACAGATACGCAGTATTTT.

This clonotype was seen ten or more times. This chain uses TRBV6-2 or TRBV6-3 with TRBJ2-7, with TRBD2 identical over 10 bases. Germline trimming cut 5 bases from V and 2 bases from J; bases unmatched to any gene: 6. Germline lookup yields CDR1 MNHEY and CDR2 SVGEGT. The CDR3 contains 15 residues. The CDR3 here is CASSEPAGGPYEQYF. For the CDR3, the DNA is TGTGCCAGCAGTGAGCCAGCGGGAGGGCCCTACGAGCAGTACTTC.

The sample holds a few counts of this clonotype. The chain combines TRBV6-4 with TRBJ2-7; the D is unclear. Germline CDR1 MRHNA, CDR2 SNTAGT. Trimming left V 5 bases short and J 0 bases short, with 11 bases between. There are 14 residues in the CDR3. CDR3 bases: TGTGCCAGCAGTTACGGGCAATCCTCCTACGAGCAGTACTTC. Its translation is CASSYGQSSYEQYF.

Notes on this clonotype: This clone may be a read error of a much larger clone one base away. This chain links TRBV2 with TRBJ2-1; 7 bases are shared with TRBD1. The germline gives CDR1 SNHLY, CDR2 FYNNEI. The CDR3 contains 12 residues. The CDR3 loop is CATQGVYNEQSF. The DNA for the CDR3 is TGTGCCACCCAGGGGGTATACAATGAGCAGTCCTTC.

In this sample, this clonotype turned up a few times. CDR3 DNA sequence: TGTGCCAGCGGCCCAAGTGGGATCTCTAACACCGGGGAGCTGTTTTTT. Protein sequence: CASGPSGISNTGELFF. This chain joins TRBV2 and TRBJ2-2; D is uncertain. Trimming removed 8 bases at V and 2 bases at J, with 18 bases between. Germline loops: CDR1 SNHLY, CDR2 FYNNEI. This CDR3 comprises 16 residues. The full variable domain, with the rest looked up from reference TRBV2 and TRBJ2-2, is EPEVTQTPSHQVTQMGQEVILRCVPISNHLYFYWYRQILGQKVEFLVSFYNNEISEKSEIFDDQFSVERPDGSNFTLKIRSTKLEDSAMYFCASGPSGISNTGELFFGEGSRLTVL.

This clonotype was seen more than once but under ten times. The chain carries TRBV19 and TRBJ1-1; D call uncertain. V dropped 7 bases and J dropped 5 bases, with 11 bases sitting between them. The germline V gene has CDR1 LNHDA and CDR2 SQIVND (reference sequence). The CDR3 length is 12 residues. The CDR3 spells CASKVPGTEAFF. For the CDR3, the DNA is TGTGCCAGTAAGGTGCCGGGTACTGAAGCTTTCTTT.

This clonotype was recorded many times. The rearrangement joins TRBV6-1 to TRBJ2-7; 9 bases are shared with TRBD1. There are 16 residues in the CDR3. Trimming took 6 bases from V and 2 from J; bases not matched to a gene: 11. The germline gives CDR1 MNHNS, CDR2 SASEGT. CDR3 protein: CASRGRGTGSPYEQYF. CDR3 DNA: TGTGCCAGCAGGGGAAGGGGGACAGGGAGTCCCTACGAGCAGTACTTC.

The rearrangement uses TRBV29-1 and TRBJ1-1; unclear D gene. The CDR3 has 14 amino acids. Trimming cost V 2 bases and J 4 bases, with 14 bases left between them. Germline V gives CDR1 SQVTM, CDR2 ANQGSEA. Here the CDR3 reads CSVELAAASTEAFF. In nucleotides, the CDR3 is TGCAGCGTTGAATTGGCCGCTGCCAGCACTGAAGCTTTCTTT.

There are many counts of this clonotype. This chain connects TRBV7-6 to TRBJ2-1; TRBD2 aligns across 15 bases. CDR1 and CDR2 (germline): SGHVS, FNYEAQ. Losses at the gene ends were 5 bases for V and 9 bases for J; bases not matched to a gene: 8. The CDR3 has 16 residues. In nucleotides, the CDR3 is TGTGCCAGCAGCGATCGGACTAGCGGGAGGGCAAGTGAGCAGTTCTTC. This gives the protein CASSDRTSGRASEQFF.

This clonotype was found many times. CDR3 loop: CSATAGSYGYTF. In DNA, the CDR3 is TGCAGTGCTACGGCCGGATCCTATGGCTACACCTTC. V is TRBV20-1 and J is TRBJ1-2; D is undetermined. CDR3 length: 12 amino acids. V lost 4 bases, J lost 4 bases, and 10 bases lay in between. CDR1 is DFQATT, CDR2 SNEGSKA, per germline (reference sequence).

The CDR3 DNA follows: TGTGCCAGTAGTATTTCGGACAGGGCCCAGCCCCAGCATTTT. Its translation is CASSISDRAQPQHF. This chain uses TRBV19 with TRBJ1-5; 8 bases align to TRBD1. The V segment lost 3 bases and the J segment 7 bases; nucleotides outside the gene matches: 5. CDR1 and CDR2 (germline): LNHDA, SQIVND (reference sequence). This CDR3 has 14 amino acids. The full variable domain, completed using reference TRBV19 and TRBJ1-5, is DGGITQSPKYLFRKEGQNVTLSCEQNLNHDAMYWYRQDPGQGLRLIYYSQIVNDFQKGDIAEGYSVSREKKESFPLTVTSAQKNPTAFYLCASSISDRAQPQHFGDGTRLSIL.

This clonotype has ten or more counts. This chain links TRBV6-2 or TRBV6-3 with TRBJ2-1, with 10 bases fitting TRBD2. This CDR3 has 17 residues. Trimming removed 0 bases from V and 9 bases from J; junction bases left unmatched: 11. The germline V gene encodes CDR1 MNHEY and CDR2 SVGEGT. The chain's CDR3 is CASSYSVGLAGVGEQFF. The CDR3 DNA is TGTGCCAGCAGTTACTCGGTAGGGCTAGCGGGAGTAGGTGAGCAGTTCTTC.

This clonotype was recorded many times. Germline and junction disagree at one end, which may indicate a read error. This chain joins TRBV3-1 and TRBJ2-7, with 13 bases aligning to TRBD2. Germline values: CDR1 LGHDT, CDR2 YNNKEL (reference sequence). This CDR3 region has 12 residues. The CDR3 region has the DNA TGTGCCAGCAGTCTCACTAGCGGGAGGGTTGACTTC. Translating it yields CASSLTSGRVDF.

This clonotype appeared many times. The genes are TRBV27 and TRBJ2-7; 12 bases line up with TRBD1. V lost 11 bases to trimming and J lost 5 bases; unmatched junction nucleotides: 10. Germline V gene lookup returns CDR1 MNHEY and CDR2 SMNVEV (reference sequence). This CDR3 contains 14 residues. The CDR3 protein is CAAGSGQGADEQYF. Here the CDR3 DNA reads TGTGCCGCGGGCTCGGGACAGGGGGCGGACGAGCAGTACTTC.

This clonotype was found many times. The genes are TRBV7-9 and TRBJ2-3, with D hard to call. CDR1 is SEHNR, CDR2 FQNEAQ, per germline (reference sequence). V was trimmed by 5 bases and J by 10 bases, leaving 22 bases between them. This CDR3 spans 15 amino acids. Here the CDR3 DNA reads TGTGCCAGCAGCAGTACCGGGCCATCAGCTTATGCGCAGTATTTT. Encoded protein: CASSSTGPSAYAQYF.

This chain connects TRBV12-5 to TRBJ1-4; TRBD1 is a possible D gene (6 bases). Germline V lookup: CDR1 LGHNT, CDR2 FRNRAP. The V gene lost 7 bases and the J gene lost 8 bases, with 20 bases spanning the gap. This CDR3 has 15 residues. CDR3 sequence (DNA): TGTGCTAGTGTGGGTTTGGGGACAAGGAGGGAAAAACTGTTTTTT. Amino acids: CASVGLGTRREKLFF.

This clonotype was picked up one time. V and J are TRBV4-1 and TRBJ1-2; D uncertain. The CDR3 covers 15 residues. CDR1 is MGHRA and CDR2 is YSYEKL in the germline V gene. V lost 0 bases and J 1 base, leaving 9 bases between the germline ends. The CDR3 region is CASSQDLGVNYGYTF. DNA for the CDR3: TGCGCCAGCAGCCAAGATCTAGGCGTTAACTATGGCTACACCTTC.

This clonotype has only a few counts. The chain couples TRBV7-9 to TRBJ2-2; D gene uncertain. CDR3 size: 10 residues. V was shortened by 4 bases and J by 9 bases, with 3 bases between the two germline ends. CDR1 SEHNR and CDR2 FQNEAQ come from the germline V gene (reference sequence). This CDR3 is CASSSRELFF. Written as DNA, the CDR3 is TGTGCCAGCAGCTCCCGGGAGCTGTTTTTT.

Ten or more counts support this clonotype. The gene calls are TRBV5-1 and TRBJ2-7; TRBD1 matches at 7 bases. Germline trimming cut 0 bases from V and 1 base from J; bases unmatched to any gene: 19. The CDR3 spans 20 residues. The germline gives CDR1 SGHRS, CDR2 YFSETQ. Here the CDR3 DNA reads TGCGCCAGCAGCTTGGATAAAGTTTTAAATATGACAGGGAGTTCCTACGAGCAGTACTTC. It specifies CASSLDKVLNMTGSSYEQYF.

This clonotype was seen a few times. The V call is TRBV14, the J call TRBJ2-4; D ambiguous. Germline CDR1 reads SGHDN; CDR2 reads FVKESK. V lost 1 base to trimming and J lost 8 bases, with 6 bases between them. The CDR3 covers 12 residues. The CDR3 loop is CASSQGRDIQYF. The DNA for the CDR3 is TGTGCCAGCAGCCAAGGCCGCGACATTCAGTACTTC.

This clonotype was counted only a few times. The chain uses TRBV29-1 and TRBJ2-7; D gene uncertain. The V gene's germline CDR1 is SQVTM and CDR2 ANQGSEA. The V end lost 2 bases, the J end lost 6 bases, and 14 bases lay between the germline ends. The CDR3 spans 13 residues. CDR3 nucleotide sequence: TGCAGCGTTGAAACGGTCTCCCCGGCCGAGCAGTACTTC. Its translation is CSVETVSPAEQYF.

About this clonotype itself: A junction end diverges from the germline sequence, so it may reflect a read error. This chain links TRBV4-2 with TRBJ2-4; the D gene is possibly TRBD1 (6 bases). The CDR3 has 12 amino acids. Looked up from germline, CDR1 is LGHNA and CDR2 is YNFKEQ. CDR3 sequence (DNA): TGTGCCAGCAGCCCCCAGACAGGAGAATTACTCTTC. Amino acids: CASSPQTGELLF.

This clonotype was found many times. The rearrangement uses TRBV6-1 and TRBJ2-7; D gene uncertain. V dropped 1 base and J dropped 2 bases, with 6 bases sitting between them. This CDR3 contains 13 residues. Looked up from germline, CDR1 is MNHNS and CDR2 is SASEGT. The CDR3 sequence: CASSEVQTYEQYF. The CDR3 coding sequence is TGTGCCAGCAGTGAAGTGCAGACCTACGAGCAGTACTTC.

The V and J genes are TRBV5-1 and TRBJ2-2, with D uncertain. Trimming removed 0 bases at V and 3 bases at J, with 12 bases between. Germline V lookup: CDR1 SGHRS, CDR2 YFSETQ. The CDR3 extends over 16 amino acids. CDR3 in DNA: TGCGCCAGCAGCTTGGCTGAAGCCCGGGACACCGGGGAGCTGTTTTTT. The encoded protein is CASSLAEARDTGELFF.

The chain combines TRBV20-1 with TRBJ2-3, with D maybe TRBD2 (7 bases). The germline CDR1 and CDR2 sequences are DFQATT and SNEGSKA (reference sequence). This CDR3 spans 19 amino acids. The V end was cut by 0 bases, the J end by 4 bases, with 26 bases between. The CDR3 nucleotides read TGCAGTGCTAGAGATCTAATGAGGAGGGGGGAGGGCCGCGCAGATACGCAGTATTTT. It translates to CSARDLMRRGEGRADTQYF.

This clonotype was recorded at least ten times. The chain links TRBV27 to TRBJ1-2, with D possibly matching TRBD1 (5 bases). V was shortened by 5 bases and J by 2 bases, with 9 bases between the two germline ends. The germline gives CDR1 MNHEY, CDR2 SMNVEV (reference sequence). The CDR3 contains 13 residues. The CDR3 nucleotides are TGTGCCAGCAGTGACTCAGGGAACTATGGCTACACCTTC. Translation gives CASSDSGNYGYTF.

In this sample, this clonotype turned up many times. This chain connects TRBV28 to TRBJ2-1, with TRBD2 matching 11 bases. Germline V gives CDR1 MDHEN, CDR2 SYDVKM. The CDR3 contains 16 residues. Trimming at V came to 5 bases and at J to 1 base, leaving 4 bases not matched to a gene. This chain's CDR3 is CASSTVAGGSYNEQFF. CDR3 coding DNA: TGTGCCAGCAGTACCGTAGCGGGAGGGTCCTACAATGAGCAGTTCTTC. Full variable domain (missing parts from reference TRBV28 and TRBJ2-1): DVKVTQSSRYLVKRTGEKVFLECVQDMDHENMFWYRQDPGLGLRLIYFSYDVKMKEKGDIPEGYSVSREKKERFSLILESASTNQTSMYLCASSTVAGGSYNEQFFGPGTRLTVL.

This clonotype was recorded many times. The chain carries TRBV27 and TRBJ2-7, with 7 bases fitting TRBD2. J lost 1 base, V lost 6 bases, and 3 bases had no gene match. CDR1 and CDR2 from the germline V gene are MNHEY and SMNVEV (reference sequence). This CDR3 contains 13 residues. The CDR3 loop is CASSWGGSYEQYF. The CDR3 DNA follows: TGTGCCAGCAGCTGGGGGGGATCCTACGAGCAGTACTTC.